The 32 T cell receptor beta chains below were found in one sample sequenced in a study of T cells in Graves' hyperthyroidism and ophthalmopathy. Amplification of TCR beta CDR3 regions used RNA as the template. First-round RT-PCR with HTBI primers amplified the TCR CDR3 region. TCRdb reanalysed the multiplex PCR reads using MiXCR and keeps one entry per CDR3 protein. The sample has some 800,000 distinct CDR3 sequences, roughly 37% seen once; the top ten hold 8% to 9%. The specimen was blood. These receptors were collected from a man between 18 and 35 years old with Graves' hyperthyroidism.

This clonotype showed up many times. The chain recombines TRBV11-2 with TRBJ1-2, with unresolved D. Germline CDR1 SGHAT, CDR2 FQNNGV. This CDR3 comprises 13 residues. The V end was cut by 4 bases, the J end by 3 bases, with 9 bases between. CDR3: CASSSYEDYGYTF. Here the CDR3 DNA reads TGTGCCAGCAGCTCCTACGAGGACTATGGCTACACCTTC.

The rearrangement joins TRBV2 to TRBJ2-5, with TRBD2 matching 9 bases. V was clipped by 1 base and J by 4 bases; unmatched bases: 7. Germline CDR1 and CDR2: SNHLY and FYNNEI. This CDR3 has 16 amino acids. The CDR3 region is CASSEEGGGGLETQYF. The CDR3 nucleotides are TGTGCCAGCAGTGAAGAGGGCGGGGGGGGTCTAGAGACCCAGTACTTC.

V and J are TRBV9 and TRBJ1-1; TRBD1 aligns across 9 bases. The CDR3 totals 17 residues. Germline assignment: CDR1 SGDLS and CDR2 YYNGEE. J was trimmed by 6 bases and V by 4 bases; bases with no gene match: 16. The CDR3 sequence: CASSPLGTGPNRAEAFF. Here the CDR3 DNA reads TGTGCCAGCAGCCCCCTAGGGACAGGGCCCAATCGGGCTGAAGCTTTCTTT.

V and J are TRBV6-5 and TRBJ2-7, with 9 nucleotides matching TRBD1. Germline V gene data show CDR1 as MNHEY and CDR2 as SVGAGI. This CDR3 has 14 residues. The J segment lost 8 bases and the V segment lost 6 bases, leaving 11 bases of the junction unmatched. The CDR3, as DNA: TGTGCCAGCAGATCGGGACAGGGTGGTTCACAGCAGTACTTC. Encoded protein: CASRSGQGGSQQYF.

This chain joins TRBV7-2 and TRBJ1-5; no clear D. V was clipped by 1 base and J by 5 bases, with 9 bases between them. From germline, CDR1 is SGHTA and CDR2 FQGNSA. The CDR3 spans 14 residues. The CDR3 loop reads CASSLGINYQPQHF. The DNA for the CDR3 is TGTGCCAGCAGCTTAGGGATCAATTATCAGCCCCAGCATTTT.

This clonotype appeared many times. J is TRBJ1-2 and V is TRBV29-1; 9 nucleotides match TRBD1. CDR1 SQVTM and CDR2 ANQGSEA come from the germline V gene. V dropped 6 bases and J dropped 8; count of bases not matched to a gene: 16. This CDR3 has 15 residues. The CDR3 region has the DNA TGCAGCGTCGCGGGAACCGGGACAGGGAAGGAAGGCTACACCTTC. It yields the protein CSVAGTGTGKEGYTF.

This clonotype was seen ten or more times. V and J are TRBV29-1 and TRBJ1-1; no firm D call. Germline V gives CDR1 SQVTM, CDR2 ANQGSEA. Trimming removed 0 bases from V and 10 bases from J, with 12 bases in between. The CDR3 spans 12 residues. The CDR3 is CSVEDEEPAAFF. The CDR3 region has the DNA TGCAGCGTTGAAGATGAGGAACCGGCAGCTTTCTTT.

This clonotype was seen a single time. The gene calls are TRBV25-1 and TRBJ1-6; D is uncertain. The V end was cut by 11 bases, the J end by 6 bases, with 11 bases between. CDR3 size: 12 residues. Per germline, CDR1 MGHDK and CDR2 SYGVNS. CDR3 sequence (DNA): TGTGCCTGGAGTGTACGTAATTCACCCCTCCACTTT. It specifies CAWSVRNSPLHF.

This clonotype turned up a few times. The rearrangement links TRBV11-2 to TRBJ2-2, with D perhaps TRBD1 (6 bases). V was clipped by 10 bases and J by 0 bases, with 12 bases between them. Germline loops: CDR1 SGHAT, CDR2 FQNNGV. The CDR3 runs to 14 residues. As DNA, the CDR3 is TGTGCCACCTCGACAGGTTCGAACACCGGGGAGCTGTTTTTT. As protein: CATSTGSNTGELFF.

This rearrangement joins TRBV20-1 to TRBJ1-5; maybe TRBD1 (6 bases). The germline CDR1 and CDR2 sequences are DFQATT and SNEGSKA (reference sequence). The CDR3 extends over 14 amino acids. V was cut by 3 bases and J by 6 bases, with 15 bases left in between. The CDR3 DNA reads TGCAGTGCTAGCCCCTCAGGGGAGGGTCAGCCCCAGCATTTT. Protein: CSASPSGEGQPQHF.

Here the CDR3 DNA reads TGTGCCAGCAGGGCCGGGACAGCCTTAAATTCACCCCTCCACTTT. Encoded protein: CASRAGTALNSPLHF. The chain couples TRBV6-4 to TRBJ1-6; 7 bases align to TRBD1. This CDR3 contains 15 residues. V was pared by 6 bases and J by 7 bases, with 9 bases of the junction left unmatched. Germline-derived CDR1 and CDR2 are MRHNA and SNTAGT.

The chain couples TRBV20-1 to TRBJ2-7; 8 positions match TRBD1. The CDR3 runs 14 residues. With 0 bases clipped from V and 3 bases from J, the junction kept 4 bases outside the gene matches. In germline, CDR1 is DFQATT, CDR2 SNEGSKA (reference sequence). For the CDR3, the DNA is TGCAGTGCTAGAGATCAGGGGGCGGGCTACGAGCAGTACTTC. It encodes CSARDQGAGYEQYF.

J is TRBJ2-5 and V is TRBV7-2; tentative D call: TRBD2 (6 bases). The J call is doubtful: the DNA matches TRBJ2-1 better. The CDR3 extends over 17 amino acids. The V gene's germline CDR1 is SGHTA and CDR2 FQGNSA. The CDR3 is CASSLKYETRAYNEQFF. The CDR3 DNA reads as TGTGCCAGCAGCTTAAAATACGAGACTAGAGCCTACAATGAGCAGTTCTTC.

This clonotype was seen ten or more times. The chain couples TRBV7-8 to TRBJ1-3; D gene unclear. The germline V and J ends were trimmed by 3 bases and 0 bases, with 12 bases remaining between them. Germline CDR1 SGHVS, CDR2 FQNEAQ. The CDR3 has 16 amino acids. CDR3 loop: CASSFLGLNSGNTIYF. As DNA, the CDR3 is TGTGCCAGCAGCTTCCTCGGACTAAACTCTGGAAACACCATATATTTT.

This clonotype occurred once. The CDR3 ends on some other residue instead of the conserved phenylalanine or tryptophan, so this is likely a read error. The DNA is omitted, as the CDR3 cannot be located on it reliably, and the CDR3 follows TCRdb's listing. This chain uses TRBV7-2 with TRBJ2-5; the listed D gene, TRBD1, was not tested against the DNA. Germline V gene data show CDR1 as SGHTA and CDR2 as FQGNSA. The CDR3 length is 8 residues, termini included. CDR3 protein: CASSPGPR.

This clonotype occurred many times. The genes are TRBV29-1 and TRBJ2-7; possible D gene TRBD2, 5 bases. Per germline, CDR1 SQVTM and CDR2 ANQGSEA. The V end was cut by 3 bases, the J end by 0 bases, with 9 bases between. The CDR3 is 13 amino acids. The CDR3 loop is CSVDSGGSYEQYF. CDR3 nucleotides: TGCAGCGTTGATTCAGGAGGCTCCTACGAGCAGTACTTC.

This clonotype was seen a few times. This chain connects TRBV29-1 to TRBJ1-3; no clear D. This CDR3 is 11 amino acids long. Germline CDR1 and CDR2: SQVTM and ANQGSEA. With 5 bases removed from V and 2 bases from J, the gap between germline ends came to 4 bases. The CDR3 region has the DNA TGCAGCGTTACGACTGGAAACACCATATATTTT. This translates into CSVTTGNTIYF.

V usage is TRBV9 and J usage is TRBJ1-1; D gene ambiguous. Deletions cut 4 bases from V and 6 bases from J, with 25 bases between. Looked up from germline, CDR1 is SGDLS and CDR2 is YYNGEE. The CDR3 contains 17 residues. The CDR3 region is CASSPRLSGRGFPEAFF. The CDR3 region has the DNA TGTGCCAGCAGCCCCCGGCTTTCGGGGAGAGGTTTTCCTGAAGCTTTCTTT.

The table lists this clonotype with a few counts. V gene TRBV6-6 combines with J gene TRBJ1-5, with a weak D call TRBD1 (5 bases). With 8 bases removed from V and 6 bases from J, the gap between germline ends came to 11 bases. There are 12 residues in the CDR3. From germline, CDR1 is MNHNY and CDR2 SVGAGI (reference sequence). CDR3 loop: CASSVGVQPQHF. CDR3 DNA: TGTGCCAGCTCCGTGGGGGTTCAGCCCCAGCATTTT.

V usage is TRBV2 and J usage is TRBJ2-2, with D tentatively TRBD1 (6 bases). The CDR3 is made up of 14 amino acids. Germline CDR1 reads SNHLY; CDR2 reads FYNNEI. V lost 4 bases and J lost 4, with 10 bases in between. CDR3 region: CASSVEQGTGELFF. In DNA, the CDR3 is TGTGCCAGCAGTGTTGAACAGGGCACCGGGGAGCTGTTTTTT. The variable domain in full, completed from reference TRBV2 and TRBJ2-2, reads EPEVTQTPSHQVTQMGQEVILRCVPISNHLYFYWYRQILGQKVEFLVSFYNNEISEKSEIFDDQFSVERPDGSNFTLKIRSTKLEDSAMYFCASSVEQGTGELFFGEGSRLTVL.

The J gene is TRBJ2-7, the V gene TRBV5-8; weak D call: TRBD2 (6 bases). Trimming removed 4 bases at V and 2 bases at J, with 13 bases between. Germline CDR1 is SGHTS and CDR2 is YDEGEE. CDR3 length: 14 residues. CDR3 coding DNA: TGTGCCAGCAGCCAAGGGAGGAACACCTACGAGCAGTACTTC. It encodes CASSQGRNTYEQYF.

This sequence joins TRBV20-1 and TRBJ2-7; D is uncertain. V was shortened by 0 bases and J by 2 bases, with 17 bases between the two germline ends. Germline V lookup: CDR1 DFQATT, CDR2 SNEGSKA (reference sequence). CDR3 length equals 16 residues. The CDR3 bases are TGCAGTGCTAGAGACCCGGACCAGCGAGTCCCCTACGAGCAGTACTTC. Its protein product is CSARDPDQRVPYEQYF.

A few counts support this clonotype. V gene TRBV7-6 combines with J gene TRBJ2-5, with 11 bases matching TRBD2. Trimming removed 5 bases from V and 2 bases from J; junction bases left unmatched: 10. This CDR3 comprises 17 residues. From germline, CDR1 is SGHVS and CDR2 FNYEAQ. CDR3 region: CASSLLLPSGGQETQYF. CDR3 in DNA: TGTGCCAGCAGCCTCCTTCTACCTAGCGGGGGGCAAGAGACCCAGTACTTC.

Worth noting for this clonotype: At one end, the junction sequence differs from germline, possibly due to a read error. V gene TRBV7-3 combines with J gene TRBJ1-1; unclear D gene. The CDR3 length is 13 residues. Germline V lookup: CDR1 SGHTA, CDR2 FQGTGA. CDR3 bases: TGCGCCAGCAGCCAAGATCAGAAGACTGAAGCTTTCTTT. Its translation: CASSQDQKTEAFF.

V usage is TRBV20-1 and J usage is TRBJ1-6; a possible D gene is TRBD1 (5 bases). The CDR3 extends over 14 amino acids. Per germline, CDR1 DFQATT and CDR2 SNEGSKA (reference sequence). V lost 1 base and J lost 10, with 14 bases in between. The CDR3 here is CSARVSGGKSPLHF. The CDR3, as DNA: TGCAGTGCTAGAGTATCGGGGGGGAAATCACCCCTCCACTTT.

The chain uses TRBV12-3 or TRBV12-4 and TRBJ2-7; D not certain. The CDR3 spans 13 residues. The V gene lost 7 bases and the J gene lost 0 bases, with 10 bases spanning the gap. The CDR3 nucleotides read TGTGCCAGCACTATTTTGGGCTCCTACGAGCAGTACTTC. Translated: CASTILGSYEQYF.

The sample holds a few counts of this clonotype. This chain connects TRBV20-1 to TRBJ2-7; the D gene is possibly TRBD2 (6 bases). This CDR3 is 12 amino acids long. Trimming removed 2 bases at V and 6 bases at J, with 11 bases between. Germline CDR1 reads DFQATT; CDR2 reads SNEGSKA (reference sequence). Here the CDR3 DNA reads TGCAGTGCTAGACCCGGGAGCCTCGAGCAGTACTTC. Translating it yields CSARPGSLEQYF.

This clonotype was seen a few times. The rearrangement uses TRBV6-5 and TRBJ1-5, with D possibly being TRBD1 (5 bases). V gave up 5 bases and J gave up 6 bases, with 20 bases separating them. Germline V gene lookup returns CDR1 MNHEY and CDR2 SVGAGI. The CDR3 consists of 16 residues. The CDR3: CASSPVWGRVFQPQHF. CDR3 nucleotide sequence: TGTGCCAGCAGTCCCGTTTGGGGCAGGGTTTTTCAGCCCCAGCATTTT.

This clonotype was seen ten or more times. The gene calls are TRBV4-1 and TRBJ1-5, with a tentative D call TRBD1 (6 bases). Germline V gene data show CDR1 as MGHRA and CDR2 as YSYEKL. This CDR3 has 15 residues. V was trimmed by 4 bases and J by 0 bases, leaving 10 bases between them. The CDR3 DNA follows: TGCGCCAGCAGCCCACAGGGATCTAGCAATCAGCCCCAGCATTTT. This translates into CASSPQGSSNQPQHF.

Points on this clonotype: The junction and the germline gene differ at one end; a read error may be behind it. The chain links TRBV7-2 to TRBJ1-5; 9 bases line up with TRBD1. Per germline, CDR1 SGHTA and CDR2 FQGNSA. The CDR3 has 17 amino acids. The CDR3, as DNA: TGTGCCAGCAGTCGTCTCCGGGACAGGGTGTACGAGCAGCCCCAACATTTT. Protein product: CASSRLRDRVYEQPQHF.

The rearrangement links TRBV7-2 to TRBJ2-2, with TRBD1 matching over 11 bases. The length of the CDR3 is 16 residues. Germline V gene sequence: CDR1 SGHTA, CDR2 FQGNSA. J lost 6 bases, V lost 5 bases, and 8 bases had no gene match. CDR3: CASSVAGQGGSGELFF. CDR3 in DNA: TGTGCCAGCAGCGTTGCGGGACAGGGGGGTTCCGGGGAGCTGTTTTTT.

V is TRBV2 and J is TRBJ1-1, with D uncertain. CDR1 and CDR2 (germline): SNHLY, FYNNEI. The V end lost 8 bases, the J end lost 1 base, and 8 bases lay between the germline ends. The CDR3 totals 12 residues. The CDR3 DNA sequence: TGTGCCAGCCAACCTTCGAACACTGAAGCTTTCTTT. Its protein product is CASQPSNTEAFF.